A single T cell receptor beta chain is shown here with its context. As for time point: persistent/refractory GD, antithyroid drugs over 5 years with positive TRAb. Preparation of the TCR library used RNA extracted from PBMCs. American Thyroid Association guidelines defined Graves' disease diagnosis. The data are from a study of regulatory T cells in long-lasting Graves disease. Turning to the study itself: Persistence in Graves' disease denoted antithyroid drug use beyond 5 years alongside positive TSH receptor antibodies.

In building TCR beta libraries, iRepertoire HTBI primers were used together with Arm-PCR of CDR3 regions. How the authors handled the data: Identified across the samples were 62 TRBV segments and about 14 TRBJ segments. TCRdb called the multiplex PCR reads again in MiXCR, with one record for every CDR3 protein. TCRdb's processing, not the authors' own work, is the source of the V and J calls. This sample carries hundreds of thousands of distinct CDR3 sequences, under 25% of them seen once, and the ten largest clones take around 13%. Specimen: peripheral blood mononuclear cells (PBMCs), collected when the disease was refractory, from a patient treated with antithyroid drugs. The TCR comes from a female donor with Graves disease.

CDR3 amino acids: CASRKDSYEQYF. As DNA, the CDR3 is TGCGCCAGCAGGAAGGATTCCTACGAGCAGTACTTC. The rearrangement uses TRBV5-1 and TRBJ2-7; no clear D gene. V lost 5 bases and J lost 1, with 7 bases in between. Per the germline V gene, CDR1 is SGHRS and CDR2 is YFSETQ. CDR3 length: 12 amino acids.